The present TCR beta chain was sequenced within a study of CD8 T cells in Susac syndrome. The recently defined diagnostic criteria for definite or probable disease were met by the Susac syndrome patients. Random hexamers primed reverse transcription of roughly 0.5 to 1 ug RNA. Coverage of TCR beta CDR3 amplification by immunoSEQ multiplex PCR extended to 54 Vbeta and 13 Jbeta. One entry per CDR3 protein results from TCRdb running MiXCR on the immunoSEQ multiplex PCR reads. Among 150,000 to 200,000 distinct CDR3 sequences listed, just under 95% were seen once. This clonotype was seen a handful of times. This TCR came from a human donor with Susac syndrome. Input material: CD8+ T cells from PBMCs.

CDR3 coding DNA: TGTGCCAGCAGTGAGACAGATACGCAGTATTTT. It is translated as CASSETDTQYF. V is TRBV12-3 or TRBV12-4 and J is TRBJ2-3; D is uncertain. The CDR3 runs to 11 residues. The germline V and J ends were trimmed by 5 bases and 3 bases, with 3 bases remaining between them.